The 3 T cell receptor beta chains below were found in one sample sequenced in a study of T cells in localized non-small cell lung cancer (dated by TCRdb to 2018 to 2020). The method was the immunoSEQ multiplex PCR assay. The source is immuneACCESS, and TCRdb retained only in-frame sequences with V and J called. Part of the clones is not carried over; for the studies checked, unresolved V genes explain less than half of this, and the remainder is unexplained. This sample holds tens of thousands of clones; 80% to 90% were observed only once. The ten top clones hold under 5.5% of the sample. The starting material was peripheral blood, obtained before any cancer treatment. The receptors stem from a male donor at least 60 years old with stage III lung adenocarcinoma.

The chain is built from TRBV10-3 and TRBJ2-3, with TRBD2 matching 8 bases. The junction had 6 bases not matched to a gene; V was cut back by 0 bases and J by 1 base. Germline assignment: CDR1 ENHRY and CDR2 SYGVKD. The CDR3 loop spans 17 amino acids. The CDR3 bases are TGTGCCATCAGTGAGTCTCGGAAACTAGCGGGCACAGATACGCAGTATTTT. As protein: CAISESRKLAGTDTQYF.

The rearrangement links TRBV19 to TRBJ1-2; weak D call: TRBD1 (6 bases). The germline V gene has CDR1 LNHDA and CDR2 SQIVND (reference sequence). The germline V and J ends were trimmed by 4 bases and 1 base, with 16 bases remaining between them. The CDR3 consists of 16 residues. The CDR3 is CASSTLGQSLNYGYTF. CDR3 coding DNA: TGTGCCAGTAGTACCCTAGGACAGAGCCTTAACTATGGCTACACCTTC.

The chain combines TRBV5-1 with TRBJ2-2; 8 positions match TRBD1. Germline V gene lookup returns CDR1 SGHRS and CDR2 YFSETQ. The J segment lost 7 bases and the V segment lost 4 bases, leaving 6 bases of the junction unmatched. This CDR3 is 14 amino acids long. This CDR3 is CASSAQTGVGELFF. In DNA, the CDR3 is TGCGCCAGCAGCGCGCAGACAGGGGTCGGGGAGCTGTTTTTT.